What follows are 5 T cell receptor beta chains derived from one specimen sequenced in a study of shared clonotypes between healthy human individuals. Method: immunoSEQ multiplex PCR; TCRdb's copy keeps in-frame clones and lacks some. Altogether about 2 million clones are present, 90% to 95% being singletons, with the ten largest covering roughly 0.13%. Sequences were obtained from naive CD4+ T cells sorted from blood. Regarding subset: CD45RA+ positively selected. These receptors were collected from a man aged 18 to 35 in good health.

The J gene is TRBJ1-4, the V gene TRBV28, with 7 bases identical to TRBD1. V trimming: 5 bases; J trimming: 8 bases; junction bases outside the gene matches: 8. Germline CDR1 is MDHEN and CDR2 is SYDVKM. This CDR3 comprises 14 residues. CDR3 protein: CASSNTGALEKLFF. CDR3 in DNA: TGTGCCAGCAGTAATACAGGGGCCCTAGAAAAACTGTTTTTT. Variable domain in full (rest from reference TRBV28 and TRBJ1-4): DVKVTQSSRYLVKRTGEKVFLECVQDMDHENMFWYRQDPGLGLRLIYFSYDVKMKEKGDIPEGYSVSREKKERFSLILESASTNQTSMYLCASSNTGALEKLFFGSGTQLSVL.

For the CDR3, the DNA is TGTGCCAGCAGCTTAGCGCAGGCTAGCGGAAGGTACGAGCAGTACTTC. This encodes CASSLAQASGRYEQYF. V is TRBV7-9 and J is TRBJ2-7; 7 bases map to TRBD2. This CDR3 contains 16 residues. Germline CDR1 and CDR2: SEHNR and FQNEAQ (reference sequence). With V trimmed by 0 bases and J by 4 bases, 9 bases remained unmatched.

The chain links TRBV14 to TRBJ2-7; TRBD1 aligns across 7 bases. J gave up 3 bases and V 2 bases, and 13 bases lay outside the gene matches. CDR1 and CDR2 from the germline V gene are SGHDN and FVKESK. This CDR3 spans 17 amino acids. The CDR3 region has the DNA TGTGCCAGCAGCCAACCCCTCTATGGACAGGACCTCTACGAGCAGTACTTC. Translated, it gives CASSQPLYGQDLYEQYF.

This clone was seen only once. The chain carries TRBV5-4 and TRBJ2-1; TRBD2 matches at 14 bases. V was pared by 7 bases and J by 0 bases, with 3 bases of the junction left unmatched. Germline V lookup: CDR1 SGHNT, CDR2 YYREEE (reference sequence). The CDR3 length is 16 residues. This chain's CDR3 is CASGLAGGRSYNEQFF. DNA for the CDR3: TGTGCCAGCGGACTAGCGGGAGGCCGCTCCTACAATGAGCAGTTCTTC.

A single count supports this clone. A read error may account for a junction end that differs from germline. Other DNA sequences of this sample code for an identical CDR3. The chain is built from TRBV7-7 and TRBJ2-5; 13 bases map to TRBD2. This CDR3 comprises 15 residues. Germline V gene data show CDR1 as SSHAT and CDR2 as FNYEAQ (reference sequence). CDR3 protein: CASSLGLAGVETQYF. DNA for the CDR3: TGTGCTAGCAGCTTAGGACTAGCGGGAGTGGAGACCCAGTACTTC.